These T cell receptor beta chains were read from a single sample in a study of blood T cell repertoires in COVID-19. Clones were read by immunoSEQ multiplex PCR, and TCRdb kept only the in-frame ones, dropping some. The profile shows about 200,000 clones, roughly 87% of them singletons. The sequenced sample was peripheral blood. These receptors were collected from a man between 60 and 75 years old with active or convalescent COVID-19. CDR3s include the opening cysteine and the closing phenylalanine or tryptophan. The D gene is left open where the match is weak. Size tells how often a clone was seen (once, few, many) or the class of an expanded clone, and some rows leave it out.

>NA|TRBJ1-5|NA|TRBV27
TGTGCCAGCAGTTCCAGGGGTAATCAGCCCCAGCATTTT
CASSSRGNQPQHF
>NA|TRBJ2-7|NA|TRBV29-1
TGCAGCGCCAAACTAGGAGGGCCCGGGGTCTACGAGCAGTACTTC
CSAKLGGPGVYEQYF
>NA|TRBJ1-2|NA|TRBV6-1
TGTGCCAGCAGTGAAACTATTCAATATGGCTACACCTTC
CASSETIQYGYTF
>few|TRBJ1-1|TRBD1|TRBV19
TGTGCCAGTAGCCAAGAGTTGACAGGGATAAACACTGAAGCTTTCTTT
CASSQELTGINTEAFF
>NA|TRBJ2-3|NA|TRBV7-9
TGTGCCAGCAGCTTAGGCTTGGCAGGACTCACAGATACGCAGTATTTT
CASSLGLAGLTDTQYF
>NA|TRBJ1-2|TRBD1|TRBV9
TGTGCCAGCAGCCGGGACAGTAACTATGGCTACACCTTC
CASSRDSNYGYTF
>NA|TRBJ1-2|NA|TRBV15
TGTGCCACCAGCAGAGAGGGCGCAGGGCGATATGGCTACACCTTC
CATSREGAGRYGYTF
>NA|TRBJ2-5|TRBD2|TRBV7-6
TGTGCCAGCAGCCCAATCGGGACTAGCGGGGGTCTTATTGGGACCCAGTACTTC
CASSPIGTSGGLIGTQYF
>NA|TRBJ2-5|NA|TRBV5-1
TGCGCCAGCAGCTTCGGTAACTACCGAGGTCCCGAAGAGACCCAGTACTTC
CASSFGNYRGPEETQYF
>NA|TRBJ2-1|TRBD2|TRBV12-3/TRBV12-4
TGTGCCAGCAGTGGGACTATCCGTGAGCAGTTCTTC
CASSGTIREQFF
>NA|TRBJ2-1|TRBD2|TRBV2
TGTGCCAGCAGTGGCCATAGCGGGGCCTTATACAATGAGCAGTTCTTC
CASSGHSGALYNEQFF
>NA|TRBJ2-7|TRBD1|TRBV28
TGTGCCAGCATCTCGGGACAGTCAACCTACGAGCAGTACTTC
CASISGQSTYEQYF
>NA|TRBJ1-2|TRBD1|TRBV18
TGTGCCAGCTCACCAGGGGGACAGTATGGCTACACCTTC
CASSPGGQYGYTF
>NA|TRBJ2-1|TRBD2|TRBV27
TGTGCCAGCAGTTCCCGGGGGACTAGAAATATCAATGAGCAGTTCTTC
CASSSRGTRNINEQFF
>NA|TRBJ2-5|TRBD1|TRBV29-1
TGCAGCGTTGGATCCGGGACAGGGGGAACGGAGACCCAGTACTTC
CSVGSGTGGTETQYF